This T cell receptor (beta chain) was found in a study of memory CD4+ T cells and cytomegalovirus serostatus. Study observations and caveats: About 40% of the roughly 150 known CMV-associated TCRbeta sequences appeared in CD4+ memory. Median bootstrapped AUC for CMV status was approximately 0.96 originally, around 0.91 US-trained.

The table came from immunoSEQ multiplex PCR; TCRdb's copy has only in-frame clones and leaves some out. The sample carries tens of thousands of clones, about four fifths recorded once. The germline V gene has CDR1 SGHNT and CDR2 YYREEE (reference sequence). V gave up 0 bases and J gave up 1 base; unmatched junction bases: 4. The length of the CDR3 is 15 residues. To note about this clone: Antigen specificity is unknown.

The sort gate was single viable CD3+CD4+CD8-CD45RO+ cells for memory CD4+ T cells. CMV serostatus came from serum IgG against pp150, pp28, p38, p52. After thawing, CD4+ T cells were positively selected. Sequenced material: memory CD4+ T cells from blood. The rearrangement joins TRBV5-4 to TRBJ2-7, with TRBD2 identical over 7 bases. The source is an adult in good health and CMV-seronegative. The DNA for the CDR3 is TGTGCCAGCAGCTTGGATTCTAGCGGATCCTACGAGCAGTACTTC. Translation: CASSLDSSGSYEQYF.